This entry lists 9 T cell receptor beta chains sequenced from one sample in a study of molecular identifiers for immune sequencing clone quantification. TCRdb re-called the PCR reads through MiXCR, storing one row per CDR3 protein. The table has roughly 320,000 distinct CDR3 sequences, roughly a fifth seen once; the top ten hold approximately 0.8%. Sequencing was performed on naive CD8+ T cells from blood, with Jurkat cell RNA spiked in. Stated subset: FACS-sorted CD8+CD4-CCR7+CD45RA+ naive T cells. Receptor source: a human donor in good health. Some libraries in this study had Jurkat cell RNA spiked in.

The V gene is TRBV4-3, the J gene TRBJ2-2; D is possibly TRBD1 or TRBD2 (6 bases each). The CDR3 runs 16 residues. Between the trimmed V and J ends, which lost 4 bases and 7 bases, there was a span of 19 bases. The germline gives CDR1 LGHNA, CDR2 YSLEER. The chain's CDR3 is CASSPRGGPDSGELFF. CDR3 DNA sequence: TGCGCCAGCAGCCCCCGTGGGGGGCCTGATAGCGGGGAGCTGTTTTTT.

A few counts support this clonotype. This chain links TRBV12-3 or TRBV12-4 with TRBJ2-3, with 11 bases matching TRBD2. The CDR3 is 19 amino acids. Trimming cost V 2 bases and J 0 bases; bases outside gene matches: 10. CDR3 coding DNA: TGTGCCAGCAGTTTATATGCGACTAGCGGGGCTCCTAGCACAGATACGCAGTATTTT. Amino acid sequence: CASSLYATSGAPSTDTQYF.

The CDR3 sequence: CASKKGRSGANVLTF. CDR3 bases: TGTGCCAGCAAAAAGGGCCGCTCTGGGGCCAACGTCCTGACTTTC. This chain joins TRBV6-2 or TRBV6-3 and TRBJ2-6; D is uncertain. The CDR3 spans 15 residues. Trimming pared 7 bases from V and 0 bases from J, leaving 10 bases between. CDR1 and CDR2 from the germline V gene are MNHEY and SVGEGT.

This clonotype occurred a few times. The V call is TRBV7-9, the J call TRBJ2-7, with 9 bases that match TRBD1. The V gene end was trimmed by 5 bases and the J gene end by 7 bases; junction bases not matched to a gene: 6. From germline, CDR1 is SEHNR and CDR2 FQNEAQ (reference sequence). The CDR3 is made up of 13 amino acids. The chain's CDR3 is CASSITGTGEQYF. The CDR3 bases are TGTGCCAGCAGCATAACCGGGACAGGGGAGCAGTACTTC. Looking up the rest from reference TRBV7-9 and TRBJ2-7 gives the full variable domain: DTGVSQNPRHKITKRGQNVTFRCDPISEHNRLYWYRQTLGQGPEFLTYFQNEAQLEKSRLLSDRFSAERPKGSFSTLEIQRTEQGDSAMYLCASSITGTGEQYFGPGTRLTVT.

This clonotype was found many times. This sequence joins TRBV6-7 and TRBJ2-7; D unresolved. TRBV6-7 is flagged as an ORF with uncertain function. V was trimmed by 9 bases and J by 4 bases, leaving 4 bases between them. The CDR3 contains 9 residues. The CDR3 DNA follows: TGTGCCAGAGAATACGAGCAGTACTTC. It yields the protein CAREYEQYF.

This clonotype was counted many times. The rearrangement joins TRBV7-6 to TRBJ2-2; tentatively, D is TRBD1 (6 bases). V was cut by 5 bases and J by 2 bases, with 18 bases left in between. The germline CDR1 and CDR2 sequences are SGHVS and FNYEAQ. This CDR3 is built from 17 residues. CDR3 DNA: TGTGCCAGCAGCACACTACAGGGCGTACCTAACACCGGGGAGCTGTTTTTT. Amino acids: CASSTLQGVPNTGELFF.

The CDR3 DNA reads TGTGCCTGGAGTGTGGGACAGGGTCATAGTACGCAGTATTTT. Protein product: CAWSVGQGHSTQYF. The V gene is TRBV30, the J gene TRBJ2-3, with 9 bases lining up with TRBD1. In germline, CDR1 is GTSNPN, CDR2 SVGIG (reference sequence). The V and J ends lost 0 bases and 8 bases, in that order; junction bases with no gene match: 6. CDR3 length: 14 amino acids.

This clonotype was seen at least ten times. The chain employs TRBV28 and TRBJ2-7; 7 bases fit TRBD2. J lost 0 bases, V lost 7 bases, and 12 bases had no gene match. CDR1 MDHEN and CDR2 SYDVKM come from the germline V gene. This CDR3 comprises 16 residues. CDR3 region: CASTETVGLYSYEQYF. The CDR3 nucleotides read TGTGCCAGCACCGAGACGGTGGGACTATACTCCTACGAGCAGTACTTC.

Here the CDR3 DNA reads TGTGCCAGTAGTATATGGGGGGGCTTGACAGATACGCAGTATTTT. Its protein is CASSIWGGLTDTQYF. V usage is TRBV19 and J usage is TRBJ2-3; possibly TRBD2 for D (7 bases). The CDR3 spans 15 residues. Trimming removed 2 bases at V and 3 bases at J, with 12 bases between. The V gene's germline CDR1 is LNHDA and CDR2 SQIVND (reference sequence).